The 7 T cell receptor beta chains presented below share a single source sample, sequenced in a study of breast tumors, draining lymph nodes, adjacent tissues. Each CDR3 protein is one row after TCRdb ran MiXCR on the multiplex PCR reads. The table lists 250,000 or so distinct CDR3 sequences, 30% of them singletons. The lymph nodes were axillary draining lymph nodes from breast cancer patients. Sequenced: axillary lymph node tissue. These receptors were collected from a female donor with breast cancer. Some clones in this sample may be carry-over from other donors' samples.

This clonotype was seen many times. J is TRBJ2-3 and V is TRBV12-3 or TRBV12-4; tentatively, D is TRBD2 (6 bases). There are 16 residues in the CDR3. Between the trimmed V and J ends, which lost 2 bases and 4 bases, there was a span of 16 bases. The CDR3 spells CASSLRMAGRADTQYF. Written as DNA, the CDR3 is TGTGCCAGCAGTTTAAGAATGGCGGGAAGAGCAGATACGCAGTATTTT.

This clonotype was counted a few times. The V and J genes are TRBV6-1 and TRBJ2-1; 9 nucleotides align to TRBD2. Losses at the gene ends were 5 bases for V and 9 bases for J; bases not matched to a gene: 8. Germline lookup yields CDR1 MNHNS and CDR2 SASEGT. This CDR3 spans 14 amino acids. This CDR3 is CASSPREGLFEQFF. CDR3 bases: TGTGCCAGCAGTCCGCGGGAGGGCCTTTTTGAGCAGTTCTTC.

With respect to this clonotype: A much larger clone lies a single base off, so this may be a read error. The V gene is TRBV2, the J gene TRBJ2-7, with D possibly matching TRBD1 (5 bases). The germline V gene has CDR1 SNHLY and CDR2 FYNNEI. The CDR3 loop spans 14 amino acids. The germline V and J ends were trimmed by 6 bases and 8 bases, with 20 bases remaining between them. The CDR3 loop reads CASRRLGQFYKQYF. CDR3 DNA sequence: TGTGCCAGCAGGAGACTGGGGCAATTTTACAAGCAGTACTTC.

This clonotype was detected ten times or more. This chain links TRBV7-8 with TRBJ1-2; D ambiguous. V was shortened by 2 bases and J by 5 bases, with 21 bases between the two germline ends. The CDR3 is 17 amino acids. Germline CDR1 is SGHVS and CDR2 is FQNEAQ. The DNA of the CDR3 is TGTGCCAGCAGCTTAATGCAGGACCCGCCCGACCTTTATGGCTACACCTTC. It encodes CASSLMQDPPDLYGYTF.

A word on this clonotype: With a much larger clone just one base away, this may be a read error. This rearrangement joins TRBV30 to TRBJ2-3, with D perhaps TRBD1 (5 bases). The CDR3 runs 13 residues. The V gene lost 4 bases and the J gene lost 14 bases, with 22 bases spanning the gap. CDR1 is GTSNPN, CDR2 SVGIG, per germline (reference sequence). As DNA, the CDR3 is TGTGCCTGGATCTCAACAGGATTCAGCTCTCCGTATTTT. Protein: CAWISTGFSSPYF.

To note about this clonotype: This sequence may be a read error, since a much larger clone differs from it by one base. The chain is built from TRBV4-1 and TRBJ2-7; D is perhaps TRBD2 (7 bases). The CDR3 consists of 15 residues. Trimming left V 1 base short and J 5 bases short, with 15 bases between. Germline V lookup: CDR1 MGHRA, CDR2 YSYEKL. CDR3 sequence: CASSQGVTGGNEQYF. The CDR3 DNA reads as TGCGCCAGCAGCCAAGGAGTTACGGGGGGCAACGAGCAGTACTTC.

In this sample, this clonotype turned up many times. The chain has TRBV4-1 and TRBJ2-3, with D maybe TRBD2 (5 bases). This CDR3 has 16 amino acids. CDR1 MGHRA and CDR2 YSYEKL come from the germline V gene. V was clipped by 1 base and J by 2 bases, with 13 bases between them. The CDR3 nucleotides read TGCGCCAGCAGCCAAGGACGAGCGGACCTCACAGATACGCAGTATTTT. It translates to CASSQGRADLTDTQYF.